This is a list of T cell receptor beta chains from one sample in a study of shared clonotypes between healthy human individuals. Assay: immunoSEQ multiplex PCR; the TCRdb copy retains only in-frame clones and omits some. The table lists about 2.4 million clones, 93% of them singletons. The sample taken for sequencing was naive CD4+ T cells from PBMCs. The receptors here all came from a man aged 18 to 35 in good health. Some clones in this sample may be carry-over from other donors' samples. Both conserved end residues are trimmed from each CDR3. Size tells how often a clone was seen (once, few, many) or the class of an expanded clone, and some rows leave it out.

cdr3_length	clone_size	v_call	j_call	cdr3_aa
13	-	TRBV7-9	TRBJ2-7	ASSPRTVATYEQY
11	-	TRBV6-1	TRBJ1-1	ASRSGPGLGAF
10	-	TRBV30	TRBJ1-1	AWVAGGTEAF
15	-	TRBV11-2	TRBJ2-1	ASSLVRGGSSYNEQF
12	-	TRBV5-1	TRBJ2-2	ASSSAQNTGELF
9	-	TRBV30	TRBJ2-3	AWSERESQY
12	-	TRBV9	TRBJ2-5	ASSVVGGQETQY
11	-	TRBV2	TRBJ2-7	ASSARQYVEQY
10	-	TRBV29-1	TRBJ2-3	SVDPSTDTQY
13	-	TRBV6-1	TRBJ2-5	ASRGKRERDETQY
13	-	TRBV6-6	TRBJ1-2	ASSYTGQGDGGYT
12	-	TRBV5-1	TRBJ2-7	ASSLDAGSYEQY
13	-	TRBV5-1	TRBJ2-1	ASSIAGATSAEQF
14	once	TRBV18	TRBJ1-5	ASSANRKGGIQPQH
14	-	TRBV6-5	TRBJ1-1	ASSFRAGTTNTEAF
13	-	TRBV6-5	TRBJ2-7	ASSRGGLAPDEQY
12	-	TRBV2	TRBJ1-1	ASSAGWWGTEAF
12	-	TRBV27	-	ASSSGLRGYEQY
15	once	TRBV7-2	TRBJ1-1	ASSHSPAGDAASGAF
13	-	TRBV5-1	TRBJ2-3	ASSLFLADTDTQY
16	-	TRBV27	TRBJ2-4	ASSGPPNVVGAKNIQY
11	few	TRBV11-2	TRBJ1-1	ASSWDSGTEAF
11	-	TRBV13	TRBJ2-1	ASGTSGSNEQF
14	-	TRBV5-8	TRBJ2-5	ASSFGSTSGQETQY
12	-	TRBV18	TRBJ2-7	ASSPTGTPYEQY